A selection of T cell receptor beta chains follows, all from one sample in a study of breast tumors, draining lymph nodes, adjacent tissues. One entry per CDR3 protein, called by TCRdb with MiXCR from the multiplex PCR reads. The sample has some 230,000 distinct CDR3 sequences, nearly 35% seen once. Specimen: axillary lymph node tissue. These receptors all stem from a female donor with breast cancer. Some clones in this sample may be carry-over from other donors' samples. The CDR3 runs from the conserved cysteine through the conserved F or W. A D gene is named only where the DNA matches it firmly. A row's size may be missing; if present it is once, few, many or a size class.

abundance: many
d_gene: TRBD1
v_gene: TRBV19
j_gene: TRBJ1-2
CDR3aa: CASSIGTGAYGYTF
CDR3nt: TGTGCCAGTAGTATAGGGACAGGAGCTTATGGCTACACCTTC

abundance: many
d_gene: TRBD1
v_gene: TRBV19
j_gene: TRBJ2-7
CDR3aa: CASSGMGQGALYEQYF
CDR3nt: TGTGCCAGTAGTGGGATGGGACAGGGGGCCCTCTACGAGCAGTACTTC

abundance: many
d_gene: -
v_gene: TRBV12-3/TRBV12-4
j_gene: TRBJ2-1
CDR3aa: CASSSLTAYNEQFF
CDR3nt: TGTGCCAGCAGTAGCCTGACAGCCTACAATGAGCAGTTCTTC

abundance: -
d_gene: TRBD2
v_gene: TRBV6-2/TRBV6-3
j_gene: TRBJ2-3
CDR3aa: CASAEASGSTDTQYF
CDR3nt: TGTGCCAGCGCAGAGGCTAGCGGAAGCACAGATACGCAGTATTTT

abundance: few
d_gene: TRBD1
v_gene: TRBV4-3
j_gene: TRBJ1-5
CDR3aa: CASSHGTGGQPQHF
CDR3nt: TGCGCCAGCAGCCACGGGACAGGGGGACAGCCCCAGCATTTT

abundance: -
d_gene: TRBD1
v_gene: TRBV5-1
j_gene: TRBJ1-2
CDR3aa: CASRPTGLGEQNYGYTF
CDR3nt: TGCGCCAGCAGACCGACAGGGCTTGGGGAACAAAACTATGGCTACACCTTC

abundance: many
d_gene: -
v_gene: TRBV7-9
j_gene: TRBJ1-3
CDR3aa: CASSSGLGKSGNTIYF
CDR3nt: TGTGCCAGCAGCTCAGGACTAGGGAAATCTGGAAACACCATATATTTT

abundance: -
d_gene: TRBD2
v_gene: TRBV28
j_gene: TRBJ2-3
CDR3aa: CASMLAEYTDTQYF
CDR3nt: TGTGCCAGCATGCTAGCGGAATACACAGATACGCAGTATTTT

abundance: few
d_gene: -
v_gene: TRBV6-2/TRBV6-3
j_gene: TRBJ1-2
CDR3aa: CASSHPRDSYGYTF
CDR3nt: TGTGCCAGCAGCCACCCCCGGGACTCCTATGGCTACACCTTC

abundance: many
d_gene: -
v_gene: TRBV20-1
j_gene: TRBJ1-6
CDR3aa: CSAASSRAANSPLHF
CDR3nt: TGCAGTGCCGCATCTAGTAGGGCAGCCAATTCACCCCTCCACTTT

abundance: few
d_gene: -
v_gene: TRBV19
j_gene: TRBJ1-5
CDR3aa: CASSRGNQPQHF
CDR3nt: TGTGCCAGTAGTAGAGGCAATCAGCCCCAGCATTTT

abundance: -
d_gene: TRBD1
v_gene: TRBV10-3
j_gene: TRBJ1-4
CDR3aa: CATSPGTGSEKLFF
CDR3nt: TGTGCCACTTCCCCCGGGACAGGGAGTGAAAAACTGTTTTTT

abundance: many
d_gene: -
v_gene: TRBV5-1
j_gene: TRBJ2-1
CDR3aa: CASSLVPGANEQFF
CDR3nt: TGCGCCAGCAGCTTGGTTCCAGGGGCGAATGAGCAGTTCTTC

abundance: many
d_gene: -
v_gene: TRBV6-6
j_gene: TRBJ2-7
CDR3aa: CASSHTQPPEQYF
CDR3nt: TGTGCCAGCAGTCACACCCAACCGCCCGAGCAGTACTTC

abundance: few
d_gene: -
v_gene: TRBV3-2
j_gene: TRBJ1-6
CDR3aa: CASSQQGQIPDNSPLHF
CDR3nt: TGTGCCAGCAGCCAGCAGGGGCAGATTCCCGATAATTCACCCCTCCACTTT

abundance: many
d_gene: -
v_gene: TRBV2
j_gene: TRBJ1-5
CDR3aa: CASNRDAHSNQPQHF
CDR3nt: TGTGCCAGCAATAGGGACGCCCATAGCAATCAGCCCCAGCATTTT

abundance: many
d_gene: TRBD1
v_gene: TRBV6-5
j_gene: TRBJ1-2
CDR3aa: CASSRDSLTYGYTF
CDR3nt: TGTGCCAGCAGCCGGGACAGCCTAACCTATGGCTACACCTTC